This T cell receptor (beta chain) was recovered during a study of T cells after yellow fever vaccination. Germline CDR1 and CDR2: MGHRA and YSYEKL. The ends lost 0 bases at V and 6 bases at J; junction bases unmatched: 10. The CDR3 covers 17 residues. Findings and caveats of the study: Clones that expanded after primary vaccination mostly reappeared after the booster (roughly 96% CD4, 80% to 90% CD8). Across the CD4 and CD8 compartments, a small share of clonotypes was present in both.

Notes on this clonotype: Antigen specificity is unknown.

The 5'RACE template-switching step produced TCR cDNA and added a universal primer site and UMIs. Using its own MiXCR run on the 5' RACE reads, TCRdb lists one record per CDR3 protein. Altogether approximately 160,000 distinct CDR3 sequences are present, 9.3% being singletons, with the ten largest covering around 33%. The chain recombines TRBV4-1 with TRBJ2-3; TRBD2 matches 9 bases. The sample consisted of CD8+ T cells sorted from PBMCs, taken 45 days after the yellow fever booster vaccination. This receptor was obtained from a man aged 18 to 30 who received the YFV17D yellow fever vaccine. For the CDR3, the DNA is TGCGCCAGCAGCCAAGACACTAGCGGGTCCCCTTTGGATACGCAGTATTTT. It specifies CASSQDTSGSPLDTQYF.